Listed here are 25 T cell receptor beta chains from one sample, sequenced in a study of a mutant IDH1 vaccine in newly diagnosed glioma. Method: immunoSEQ multiplex PCR; TCRdb's copy keeps in-frame clones and lacks some. In the table there are around 82,000 clones, roughly 87% of which are singletons. Stated time point: baseline, week 1 (first vaccination visit). The treatment here: pre-vaccination baseline after standard-of-care therapy. Sequenced here: PBMCs, sampled from a glioma patient treated with radiotherapy, temozolomide or both. The source is a man aged 35-49 years with glioma. Some clones in this sample may be carry-over from other donors' samples.

This chain's CDR3 is CASSDGASEDNEQFF. The CDR3 region has the DNA TGTGCCAGCAGTGACGGGGCTAGCGAGGACAATGAGCAGTTCTTC. J is TRBJ2-1 and V is TRBV6-4; a possible D gene is TRBD2 (6 bases). The CDR3 runs 15 residues. Trimming took off 2 bases at V and 5 bases at J, with 13 bases between the two ends. Per germline, CDR1 MRHNA and CDR2 SNTAGT.

The chain combines TRBV2 with TRBJ1-5; a weak D match, TRBD1 (6 bases). Germline V lookup: CDR1 SNHLY, CDR2 FYNNEI. V was pared by 3 bases and J by 6 bases, with 12 bases between. The CDR3 covers 14 residues. As DNA, the CDR3 is TGTGCCAGCAGTGAGAACCAGGGGAGTCAGCCCCAGCATTTT. Encoded protein: CASSENQGSQPQHF.

This clone was recorded a few times. The chain employs TRBV27 and TRBJ2-7, with D unresolved. Trimming cost V 0 bases and J 7 bases, with 13 bases left between them. The germline gives CDR1 MNHEY, CDR2 SMNVEV (reference sequence). The CDR3 sequence is 14 residues long. The CDR3 nucleotides are TGTGCCAGCAGTTTATCGAGCAGAAGTGGTGAGCAGTACTTC. This translates into CASSLSSRSGEQYF.

The CDR3 here is CASSRGATEEKLFF. The CDR3 DNA follows: TGTGCCAGCTCCCGCGGGGCTACCGAGGAAAAACTGTTTTTT. The V gene is TRBV18, the J gene TRBJ1-4; possibly TRBD1 for D (5 bases). The V gene lost 6 bases and the J gene lost 8 bases, with 16 bases spanning the gap. The V gene's germline CDR1 is KGHSH and CDR2 LQKENI. The CDR3 spans 14 residues. The full variable domain, in which reference TRBV18 and TRBJ1-4 provide the parts outside the CDR3, is NAGVMQNPRHLVRRRGQEARLRCSPMKGHSHVYWYRQLPEEGLKFMVYLQKENIIDESGMPKERFSAEFPKEGPSILRIQQVVRGDSAAYFCASSRGATEEKLFFGSGTQLSVL.

The chain links TRBV6-5 to TRBJ1-1; D gene ambiguous. CDR3 size: 14 residues. Trimming took 9 bases from V and 3 from J, leaving 17 bases between them. Germline CDR1 and CDR2: MNHEY and SVGAGI. The chain's CDR3 is CASQGSSFHTEAFF. The CDR3 nucleotides are TGTGCCAGTCAAGGAAGCTCTTTCCACACTGAAGCTTTCTTT.

The chain carries TRBV7-9 and TRBJ1-2; TRBD1 might be the D (5 bases). Germline CDR1 and CDR2: SEHNR and FQNEAQ (reference sequence). The length of the CDR3 is 16 residues. V was clipped by 3 bases and J by 3 bases, with 17 bases between them. In nucleotides, the CDR3 is TGTGCCAGCAGCTTTCCAGCTACATTAGGGGACTATGGCTACACCTTC. Translation gives CASSFPATLGDYGYTF.

CDR3 coding DNA: TGTGCCAGCAGCCCCGGGGTAGCGGGGGGGCCGGGTGAGACCCAGTACTTC. This codes for CASSPGVAGGPGETQYF. This rearrangement joins TRBV7-2 to TRBJ2-5, with 11 bases matching TRBD2. J was trimmed by 5 bases and V by 5 bases; bases with no gene match: 13. The CDR3 is 17 residues long. Germline V CDR1 and CDR2: SGHTA, FQGNSA. Filled out from reference TRBV7-2 and TRBJ2-5, the complete variable domain reads GAGVSQSPSNKVTEKGKDVELRCDPISGHTALYWYRQSLGQGLEFLIYFQGNSAPDKSGLPSDRFSAERTGGSVSTLTIQRTQQEDSAVYLCASSPGVAGGPGETQYFGPGTRLLVL.

The chain links TRBV5-1 to TRBJ2-2, with D perhaps matching TRBD1 or TRBD2 (6 bases each). Germline values: CDR1 SGHRS, CDR2 YFSETQ. Between the trimmed V and J ends, which lost 6 bases and 6 bases, there was a span of 15 bases. The CDR3 extends over 14 amino acids. In DNA form, the CDR3 reads TGCGCCAGCAAAGGGGGGCCCCGACCCGGGGAGCTGTTTTTT. Its translation is CASKGGPRPGELFF.

This clone was recorded once. The V call is TRBV2, the J call TRBJ1-5, with 8 positions matching TRBD1. This CDR3 comprises 16 residues. Germline V gives CDR1 SNHLY, CDR2 FYNNEI. Trimming at V came to 0 bases and at J to 6 bases, leaving 7 bases not matched to a gene. CDR3 in DNA: TGTGCCAGCAGTGAAGCTAGGGCAGGGGGCGGTCAGCCCCAGCATTTT. Amino acids: CASSEARAGGGQPQHF.

The chain is built from TRBV5-4 and TRBJ2-3; 10 bases align to TRBD2. Germline V gives CDR1 SGHNT, CDR2 YYREEE (reference sequence). J lost 4 bases, V lost 2 bases, and 4 bases had no gene match. CDR3 size: 15 residues. The CDR3 DNA reads TGTGCCAGCAGCTTCCCTAGCGGGGGTGCAGATACGCAGTATTTT. Amino acids: CASSFPSGGADTQYF.

V gene TRBV18 combines with J gene TRBJ1-1; unclear D gene. V lost 5 bases, J lost 7 bases, and 11 bases lay in between. The germline V gene encodes CDR1 KGHSH and CDR2 LQKENI. CDR3 length: 12 residues. CDR3 bases: TGTGCCAGCTCATCCGGGCGTAGTGAAGCTTTCTTT. This sequence encodes CASSSGRSEAFF.

The chain recombines TRBV7-9 with TRBJ2-7, with TRBD2 matching 10 bases. J was trimmed by 7 bases and V by 3 bases; bases with no gene match: 9. Germline V gene sequence: CDR1 SEHNR, CDR2 FQNEAQ (reference sequence). This CDR3 has 15 amino acids. The DNA of the CDR3 is TGTGCCAGCAGCTTTATAGCGGGGGGCTTCGGGGAGCAGTACTTC. It is translated as CASSFIAGGFGEQYF.

V usage is TRBV10-3 and J usage is TRBJ1-4; D remains unclear. The V end was cut by 7 bases, the J end by 4 bases, with 10 bases between. Per germline, CDR1 ENHRY and CDR2 SYGVKD. This CDR3 comprises 13 residues. In DNA form, the CDR3 reads TGTGCCATCAAGGCCGGGGTTAATGAAAAACTGTTTTTT. As protein: CAIKAGVNEKLFF.

J is TRBJ2-2 and V is TRBV5-1, with 8 nucleotides matching TRBD1. The junction had 6 bases not matched to a gene; V was cut back by 2 bases and J by 3 bases. Germline V gene data show CDR1 as SGHRS and CDR2 as YFSETQ. CDR3 length: 16 residues. The CDR3, as DNA: TGCGCCAGCAGCTTCCCAGGGGGCGAGGACACCGGGGAGCTGTTTTTT. Protein product: CASSFPGGEDTGELFF. Variable domain in full (rest from reference TRBV5-1 and TRBJ2-2): KAGVTQTPRYLIKTRGQQVTLSCSPISGHRSVSWYQQTPGQGLQFLFEYFSETQRNKGNFPGRFSGRQFSNSRSEMNVSTLELGDSALYLCASSFPGGEDTGELFFGEGSRLTVL.

The chain combines TRBV6-5 with TRBJ2-3, with TRBD1 as a possible D gene (5 bases). The V gene lost 5 bases and the J gene lost 5 bases, with 17 bases spanning the gap. Per germline, CDR1 MNHEY and CDR2 SVGAGI. CDR3 length: 15 amino acids. This CDR3 is CASSPLQGAGDTQYF. The CDR3 coding sequence is TGTGCCAGCAGTCCCCTCCAAGGGGCAGGAGATACGCAGTATTTT.

J is TRBJ1-4 and V is TRBV5-4; the match to TRBD1 covers 7 bases. V gave up 4 bases and J gave up 8 bases; unmatched junction bases: 11. Germline assignment: CDR1 SGHNT and CDR2 YYREEE (reference sequence). This CDR3 region has 15 residues. CDR3 DNA: TGTGCCAGCAGCGTGAACAGGGGCCTAGACGAAAAACTGTTTTTT. Amino acids: CASSVNRGLDEKLFF. Based on the CDR3 plus reference TRBV5-4 and TRBJ1-4, the full variable domain is ETGVTQSPTHLIKTRGQQVTLRCSSQSGHNTVSWYQQALGQGPQFIFQYYREEENGRGNFPPRFSGLQFPNYSSELNVNALELDDSALYLCASSVNRGLDEKLFFGSGTQLSVL.

This clone was seen more than once but under ten times. This chain joins TRBV6-5 and TRBJ1-2; weak D call: TRBD1 (5 bases). Germline V lookup: CDR1 MNHEY, CDR2 SVGAGI. The germline V and J ends were trimmed by 6 bases and 4 bases, with 15 bases remaining between them. CDR3 size: 14 residues. The CDR3 spells CASSRDRDRYGYTF. In DNA, the CDR3 is TGTGCCAGCAGCCGAGACCGGGACCGCTATGGCTACACCTTC.

J is TRBJ1-5 and V is TRBV6-1; 7 bases line up with TRBD1. From germline, CDR1 is MNHNS and CDR2 SASEGT. The trim removed 6 bases at V and 7 bases at J, leaving 9 bases unmatched. The CDR3 is made up of 14 amino acids. CDR3 amino acids: CASRPGQLGQPQHF. The CDR3 nucleotides are TGTGCCAGCAGACCGGGACAGTTGGGACAGCCCCAGCATTTT.

Here the CDR3 reads CASSKGDSRRSQHF. Here the CDR3 DNA reads TGTGCCAGCAGCAAAGGGGACTCCCGGAGGTCCCAGCATTTT. The rearrangement uses TRBV7-9 and TRBJ1-5; possible D gene TRBD1, 5 bases. The CDR3 contains 14 residues. V was cut by 5 bases and J by 11 bases, with 19 bases left in between. Germline-derived CDR1 and CDR2 are SEHNR and FQNEAQ (reference sequence).

The J gene is TRBJ1-2, the V gene TRBV6-5; the D is unclear. V lost 0 bases, J lost 4 bases, and 9 bases lay in between. CDR1 MNHEY and CDR2 SVGAGI come from the germline V gene. CDR3 size: 14 residues. The CDR3 sequence is CASSYSGGSYGYTF. CDR3 in DNA: TGTGCCAGCAGTTACTCGGGAGGGAGCTATGGCTACACCTTC.

CDR3 nucleotide sequence: TGTGCCAGCAGTGAAGTCGACAGGGGGGTGATTCAGCCCCAGCATTTT. This translates into CASSEVDRGVIQPQHF. The chain employs TRBV6-1 and TRBJ1-5, with 9 bases aligning to TRBD1. Germline loops: CDR1 MNHNS, CDR2 SASEGT. V shed 1 base, J shed 6 bases, and the junction held 7 bases outside the gene matches. The CDR3 runs to 16 residues.

A few counts support this clone. The chain couples TRBV2 to TRBJ2-5; TRBD1 matches 9 bases. The J segment lost 5 bases and the V segment lost 6 bases, leaving 10 bases of the junction unmatched. The CDR3 length is 15 residues. The germline V gene encodes CDR1 SNHLY and CDR2 FYNNEI. DNA of the CDR3: TGTGCCAGCAGACCACAGGGGGCCCGGGGGGAGACCCAGTACTTC. Residues: CASRPQGARGETQYF.

The genes are TRBV25-1 and TRBJ2-7; D is unresolved. The CDR3 has 13 amino acids. V was cut by 7 bases and J by 3 bases, with 13 bases left in between. Per germline, CDR1 MGHDK and CDR2 SYGVNS. CDR3 amino acids: CASTANENYEQYF. The CDR3 DNA sequence: TGTGCCAGCACTGCGAATGAGAACTACGAGCAGTACTTC.

This chain joins TRBV5-1 and TRBJ1-1, with TRBD1 matching over 10 bases. CDR1 is SGHRS, CDR2 YFSETQ, per germline. Trimming removed 4 bases from V and 6 bases from J; junction bases left unmatched: 9. This CDR3 is 15 amino acids long. The CDR3 DNA follows: TGCGCCAGCAGCGCACGGACAGGGGGTTTAGCTGAAGCTTTCTTT. The encoded protein is CASSARTGGLAEAFF.

This sequence joins TRBV7-7 and TRBJ1-1; D may be TRBD1 (5 bases). This CDR3 has 16 amino acids. Germline V lookup: CDR1 SSHAT, CDR2 FNYEAQ (reference sequence). V was clipped by 5 bases and J by 3 bases, with 19 bases between them. The CDR3, as DNA: TGTGCCAGCAGCCAAGACCAGGGCATTGTGGACACTGAAGCTTTCTTT. This translates into CASSQDQGIVDTEAFF.